This TCR beta chain originates from a study of CD8+ T cells in alopecia areata. Study-wide points: Scalp sequencing also captures normal skin's resident alphabeta T cells. The study found TCR sharing across patients less clear than in mice, possibly for HLA reasons.

Germline V lookup: CDR1 MDHEN, CDR2 SYDVKM. The V end was cut by 11 bases, the J end by 6 bases, with 10 bases between. This CDR3 contains 11 residues. Alopecia areata patients provided lesional scalp punch biopsies and peripheral blood, both collected for the study. PBMCs were stained for CD3, CD4 and CD8, and CD4+ and CD8+ T cells were sorted. This clone appeared a few times. As yet, its antigen is unknown. Extracted RNA was reverse transcribed into cDNA, the sequencing template. The data were produced by immunoSEQ multiplex PCR, yet TCRdb's version contains in-frame clones alone and is incomplete. The table records around 120,000 clones, around 45% of them present only once.

This chain connects TRBV28 to TRBJ2-2; weak D call: TRBD1 (5 bases). Sequencing was performed on NKG2D-low CD8+ T cells sorted from blood. The TCR sequence derives from a human donor with alopecia areata. The CDR3, as DNA: TGTGCCTCTGGGGCAGCCGGGGAGCTGTTTTTT. Its translation: CASGAAGELFF.